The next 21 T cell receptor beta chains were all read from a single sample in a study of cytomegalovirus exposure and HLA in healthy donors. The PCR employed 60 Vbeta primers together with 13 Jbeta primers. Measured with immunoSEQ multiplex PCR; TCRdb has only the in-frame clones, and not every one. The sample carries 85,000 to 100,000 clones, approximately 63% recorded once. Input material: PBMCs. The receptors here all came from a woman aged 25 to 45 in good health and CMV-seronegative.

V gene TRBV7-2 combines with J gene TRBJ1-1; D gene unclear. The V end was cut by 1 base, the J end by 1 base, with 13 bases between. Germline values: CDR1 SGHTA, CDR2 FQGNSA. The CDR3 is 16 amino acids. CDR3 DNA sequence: TGTGCCAGCAGCTTAGGGATCGATCGGAGGAACACTGAAGCTTTCTTT. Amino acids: CASSLGIDRRNTEAFF. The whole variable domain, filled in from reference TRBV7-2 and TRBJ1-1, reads GAGVSQSPSNKVTEKGKDVELRCDPISGHTALYWYRQSLGQGLEFLIYFQGNSAPDKSGLPSDRFSAERTGGSVSTLTIQRTQQEDSAVYLCASSLGIDRRNTEAFFGQGTRLTVV.

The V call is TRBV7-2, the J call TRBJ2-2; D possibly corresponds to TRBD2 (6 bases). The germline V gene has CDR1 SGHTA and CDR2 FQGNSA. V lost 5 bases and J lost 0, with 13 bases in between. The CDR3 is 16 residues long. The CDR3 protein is CASSIQAGANTGELFF. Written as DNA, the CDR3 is TGTGCCAGCAGCATCCAAGCGGGTGCGAACACCGGGGAGCTGTTTTTT.

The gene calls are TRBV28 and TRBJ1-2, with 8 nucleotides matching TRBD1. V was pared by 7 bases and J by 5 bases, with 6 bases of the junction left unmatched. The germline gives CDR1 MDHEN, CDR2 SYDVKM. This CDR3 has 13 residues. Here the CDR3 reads CASNSGGGYGYTF. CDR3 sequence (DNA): TGTGCCAGCAATTCAGGGGGCGGTTATGGCTACACCTTC.

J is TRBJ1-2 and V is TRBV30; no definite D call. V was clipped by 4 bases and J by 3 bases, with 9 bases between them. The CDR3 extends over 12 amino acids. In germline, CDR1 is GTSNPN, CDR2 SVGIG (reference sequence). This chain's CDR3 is CAWNGEDYGYTF. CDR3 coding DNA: TGTGCCTGGAACGGGGAGGACTATGGCTACACCTTC.

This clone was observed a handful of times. The CDR3 DNA reads TGTGCCAGCAGTTACTCGGGGGACAGGGGCTACGAGCAGTACTTC. It is translated as CASSYSGDRGYEQYF. The chain uses TRBV6-5 and TRBJ2-7; 10 nucleotides match TRBD1. V lost 0 bases, J lost 3 bases, and 2 bases stayed unmatched. From germline, CDR1 is MNHEY and CDR2 SVGAGI. The CDR3 loop spans 15 amino acids.

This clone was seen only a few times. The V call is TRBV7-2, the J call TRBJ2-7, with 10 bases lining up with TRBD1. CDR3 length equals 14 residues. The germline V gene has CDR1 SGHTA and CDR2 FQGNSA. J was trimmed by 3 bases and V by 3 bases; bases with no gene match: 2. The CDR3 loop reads CASSFRDRGYEQYF. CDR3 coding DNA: TGTGCCAGCAGCTTCCGGGACAGGGGCTACGAGCAGTACTTC.

The CDR3 DNA sequence: TGTGCCAGCAGCTTGATGGGGACAGGGTTGAGCAATCAGCCCCAGCATTTT. This gives the protein CASSLMGTGLSNQPQHF. The chain uses TRBV5-6 and TRBJ1-5, with TRBD1 matching 9 bases. This CDR3 is 17 amino acids long. Germline values: CDR1 SGHDT, CDR2 YYEEEE. Trimming took 1 base from V and 1 from J; bases not matched to a gene: 6.

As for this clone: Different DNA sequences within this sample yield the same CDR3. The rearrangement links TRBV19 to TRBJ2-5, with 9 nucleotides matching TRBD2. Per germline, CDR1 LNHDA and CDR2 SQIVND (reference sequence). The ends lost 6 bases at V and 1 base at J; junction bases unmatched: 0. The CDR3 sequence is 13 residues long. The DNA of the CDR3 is TGTGCCAGTAGGACTAGCGGCCAAGAGACCCAGTACTTC. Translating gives CASRTSGQETQYF.

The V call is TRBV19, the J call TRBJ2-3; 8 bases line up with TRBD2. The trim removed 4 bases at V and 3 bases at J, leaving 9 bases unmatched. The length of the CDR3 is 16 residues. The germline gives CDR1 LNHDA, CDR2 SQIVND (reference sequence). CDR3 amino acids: CASSTPGTRGTDTQYF. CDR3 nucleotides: TGTGCCAGTAGTACCCCCGGGACTAGAGGAACAGATACGCAGTATTTT.

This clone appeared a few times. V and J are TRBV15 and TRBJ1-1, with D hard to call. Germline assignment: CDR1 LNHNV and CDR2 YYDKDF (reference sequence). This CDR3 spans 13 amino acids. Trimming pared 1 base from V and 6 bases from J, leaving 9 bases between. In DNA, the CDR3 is TGTGCCACCAGCAGAGGGCGGGGAGCTGAAGCTTTCTTT. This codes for CATSRGRGAEAFF.

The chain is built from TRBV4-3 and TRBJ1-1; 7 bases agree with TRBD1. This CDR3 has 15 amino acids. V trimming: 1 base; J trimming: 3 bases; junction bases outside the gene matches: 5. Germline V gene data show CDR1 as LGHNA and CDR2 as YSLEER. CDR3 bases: TGCGCCAGCAGCCAAGGAGGGGGCAGAGACACTGAAGCTTTCTTT. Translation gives CASSQGGGRDTEAFF.

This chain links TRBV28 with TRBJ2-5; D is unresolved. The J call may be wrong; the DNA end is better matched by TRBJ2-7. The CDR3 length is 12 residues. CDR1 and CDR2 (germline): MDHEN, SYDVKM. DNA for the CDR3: TGTGCCAGCAGCCAGGTACCCTACGAGCAGTACTTC. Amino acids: CASSQVPYEQYF.

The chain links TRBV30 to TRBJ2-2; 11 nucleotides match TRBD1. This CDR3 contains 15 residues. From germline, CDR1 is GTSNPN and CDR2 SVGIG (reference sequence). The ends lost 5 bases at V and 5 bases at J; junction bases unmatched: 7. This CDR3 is CAWGRDRGSTGELFF. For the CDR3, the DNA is TGTGCCTGGGGGCGGGACAGGGGGTCGACCGGGGAGCTGTTTTTT.

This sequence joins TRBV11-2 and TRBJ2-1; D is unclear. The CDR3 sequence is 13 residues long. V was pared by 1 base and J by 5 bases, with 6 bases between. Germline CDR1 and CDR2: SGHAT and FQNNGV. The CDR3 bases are TGTGCCAGCAGCTTAGCTGCGAACAATGAGCAGTTCTTC. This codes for CASSLAANNEQFF.

The CDR3 loop reads CASNIGGEMNGYTF. The DNA of the CDR3 is TGTGCCAGCAACATAGGGGGGGAGATGAATGGCTACACCTTC. The gene calls are TRBV28 and TRBJ1-2; the D gene is possibly TRBD1 (6 bases). The CDR3 is 14 residues long. Per the germline V gene, CDR1 is MDHEN and CDR2 is SYDVKM. V gave up 7 bases and J gave up 6 bases, with 18 bases separating them.

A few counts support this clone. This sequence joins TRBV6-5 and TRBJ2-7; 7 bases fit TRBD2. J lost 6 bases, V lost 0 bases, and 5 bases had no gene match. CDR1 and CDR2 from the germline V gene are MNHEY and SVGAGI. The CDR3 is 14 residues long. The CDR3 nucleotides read TGTGCCAGCAGTTACTCGTCGCGGGGGTCCGAGCAGTACTTC. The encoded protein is CASSYSSRGSEQYF.

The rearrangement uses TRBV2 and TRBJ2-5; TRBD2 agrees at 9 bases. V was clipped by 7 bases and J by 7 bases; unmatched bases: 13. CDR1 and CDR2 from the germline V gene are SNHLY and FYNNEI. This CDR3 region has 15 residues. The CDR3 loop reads CASTLSSGGGGTQYF. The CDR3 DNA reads TGTGCCAGCACATTGAGTAGCGGGGGTGGCGGGACCCAGTACTTC.

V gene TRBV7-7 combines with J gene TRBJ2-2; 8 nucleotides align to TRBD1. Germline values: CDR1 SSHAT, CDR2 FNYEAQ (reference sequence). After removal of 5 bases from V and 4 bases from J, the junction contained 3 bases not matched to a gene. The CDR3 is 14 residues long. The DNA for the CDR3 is TGTGCCAGCAGCGAAGACAGGGGCACCGGGGAGCTGTTTTTT. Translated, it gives CASSEDRGTGELFF. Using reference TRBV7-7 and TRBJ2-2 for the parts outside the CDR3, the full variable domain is GAGVSQSPRYKVTKRGQDVTLRCDPISSHATLYWYQQALGQGPEFLTYFNYEAQPDKSGLPSDRFSAERPEGSISTLTIQRTEQRDSAMYRCASSEDRGTGELFFGEGSRLTVL.

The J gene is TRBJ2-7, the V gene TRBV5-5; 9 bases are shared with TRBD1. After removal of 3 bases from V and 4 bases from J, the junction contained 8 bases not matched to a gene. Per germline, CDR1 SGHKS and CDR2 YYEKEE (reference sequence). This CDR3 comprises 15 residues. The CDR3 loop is CASSSVPGQGYEQYF. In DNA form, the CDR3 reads TGTGCCAGCAGCTCAGTACCGGGACAGGGTTACGAGCAGTACTTC.

CDR3 loop: CASSMDRGWSGELFF. CDR3 nucleotide sequence: TGTGCCAGTAGTATGGACAGGGGGTGGTCCGGGGAGCTGTTTTTT. V is TRBV19 and J is TRBJ2-2, with 10 positions matching TRBD1. This CDR3 contains 15 residues. The V gene's germline CDR1 is LNHDA and CDR2 SQIVND (reference sequence). Losses at the gene ends were 3 bases for V and 6 bases for J; bases not matched to a gene: 4.

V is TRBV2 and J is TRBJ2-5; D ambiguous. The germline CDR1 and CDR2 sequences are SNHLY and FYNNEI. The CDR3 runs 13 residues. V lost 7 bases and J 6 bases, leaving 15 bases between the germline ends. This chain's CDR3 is CASTPGGVKTQYF. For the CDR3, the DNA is TGTGCCAGCACCCCTGGCGGAGTGAAGACCCAGTACTTC.